These T cell receptor beta chains were read from a single sample in a study of T cell responses to AZD1222 COVID-19 vaccine. The repertoire was sequenced with immunoSEQ multiplex PCR; TCRdb's copy has only in-frame clones and lacks some. Altogether 150,000 to 200,000 clones are present, under 95% being singletons, with the ten largest covering 1.3%. This sample comprised peripheral blood, obtained 28 days after the second AZD1222 dose. The receptors come from an adult who received the AZD1222 COVID-19 vaccine. Each CDR3 is given with its conserved first and last residue. A D gene is named only where the DNA matches it firmly. Clone size appears in some rows only: once, few, many, or a class for an expanded clone.

abundance	d_gene	v_gene	j_gene	CDR3nt	CDR3aa
-	-	TRBV30	TRBJ1-4	TGTGCCTGGAGCCCCTCTCTAGCAACTAATGAAAAACTGTTTTTT	CAWSPSLATNEKLFF
-	TRBD1	TRBV5-5	TRBJ1-2	TGTGCCAGCAGCGGCGGACAGGGGGGAACTAACTATGGCTACACCTTC	CASSGGQGGTNYGYTF
-	-	TRBV21-1	TRBJ2-1	TGTGCCAGCAGCAAAAGCGGTCTATACAATGAGCAGTTCTTC	CASSKSGLYNEQFF
-	-	TRBV5-1	TRBJ2-3	TGCGCCAGCAGCTTGGAGGGGACCGGCGATACGCAGTATTTT	CASSLEGTGDTQYF
-	-	TRBV6-1	TRBJ1-1	TGTGCCAGCAGTGAAGCGGCTGAAGGGTCATCTGAAGCTTTCTTT	CASSEAAEGSSEAFF
-	-	TRBV25-1	TRBJ1-1	TGTGCCAGCAGTGTTTTGGCGGTGAACACTGAAGCTTTCTTT	CASSVLAVNTEAFF
-	-	TRBV23-1	TRBJ1-2	TGCGCCAGCAGTTCGGGTCGGGGGACCTATGGCTACACCTTC	CASSSGRGTYGYTF
-	-	TRBV6-5	TRBJ1-2	TGTGCCAGCAGAGCCTCACTGGGGGGGGATGGCTACACCTTC	CASRASLGGDGYTF
-	-	TRBV4-1	TRBJ2-4	TGCGCCAGCAGCCTTCTTGGGACAGCCAAAAACATTCAGTACTTC	CASSLLGTAKNIQYF
once	TRBD1	TRBV28	TRBJ2-7	TGTGCCAGCAGTTTTCTCCTGTCCGGGACAGATCTCTACGAGCAGTACTTC	CASSFLLSGTDLYEQYF
once	-	TRBV6-1	TRBJ1-3	TGTGCCAGCAGTGAAGCAGGGAGGGTTAAGGATGGAAACACCATATATTTT	CASSEAGRVKDGNTIYF
-	-	TRBV6-6	TRBJ1-1	TGTGCCAGCAGCACTTATGGGGATCCGAACACTGAAGCTTTCTTT	CASSTYGDPNTEAFF
-	-	TRBV2	TRBJ1-6	TGTGCCACCAATTCCCGGGCAACCCCTGGTGGTTCACCCCTCCACTTT	CATNSRATPGGSPLHF
-	-	TRBV28	TRBJ2-1	TGTGCCAGCAGTTTAATGCCAGGCTACAATGAGCAGTTCTTC	CASSLMPGYNEQFF
-	TRBD1	TRBV27	TRBJ1-3	TGTGCCAGCAGTTTATCTAGTCCGGACAGGGGGGGAAACACCATATATTTT	CASSLSSPDRGGNTIYF
-	-	TRBV29-1	TRBJ1-1	TGCAGCGTTGCGGGGGGCTACACTGAAGCTTTCTTT	CSVAGGYTEAFF
-	-	TRBV9	TRBJ2-1	TGTGCCAGCAGCGTAGGATCGGCGGTCTCCTACAATGAGCAGTTCTTC	CASSVGSAVSYNEQFF
-	-	TRBV27	TRBJ1-1	TGTGCCAGCAGTCTCCCCGGGGGGTATGAAGCTTTCTTT	CASSLPGGYEAFF
-	-	TRBV4-1	TRBJ1-2	TGCGCCAGCAGCCAAGATCGGCCAGGGTGGAACCTCGAAGCTAACTATGGCTACACCTTC	CASSQDRPGWNLEANYGYTF
-	-	TRBV5-8	TRBJ1-2	TGTGCCAGCAGCTCCCTCTGGGGTGATGGCTACACCTTC	CASSSLWGDGYTF
-	-	TRBV28	TRBJ2-2	TGTGCCAGCAGTTTAGGCCTGGCCACCGGGGAGCTGTTTTTT	CASSLGLATGELFF
-	-	TRBV14	TRBJ2-7	TGTGCCAGCAGCCAACCGGACTATACCCCTCCCTACGAGCAGTACTTC	CASSQPDYTPPYEQYF
-	TRBD2	TRBV4-3	TRBJ2-7	TGCGCCAGCAGCCCTAGAGAGCGGGGGGACGAGCAGTACTTC	CASSPRERGDEQYF
-	TRBD2	TRBV5-5	TRBJ2-3	TGTGCCAGCAGCTTTTCCGCGGGGGGAGCGGATACGCAGTATTTT	CASSFSAGGADTQYF
-	-	TRBV4-2	TRBJ1-2	TGTGCCAGCAGCCAAGACGGCGTTCGGAGGAACTATGGCTACACCTTC	CASSQDGVRRNYGYTF
-	TRBD1	TRBV27	TRBJ2-7	TGTGCCAGCAAAGGACAGGAGAGCTCCTACGAGCAGTACTTC	CASKGQESSYEQYF
-	-	TRBV11-2	TRBJ2-1	TGTGCCAGCAGCTTAGCCGGGGATGAGCAGTTCTTC	CASSLAGDEQFF
-	-	TRBV27	TRBJ1-1	TGTGCCAGCAGTTTAGGGGGGCCATTTTCTGAAGCTTTCTTT	CASSLGGPFSEAFF
-	-	TRBV27	TRBJ2-3	TGTGCCAGCAGTCCCAGCACAGATACGCAGTATTTT	CASSPSTDTQYF
-	-	TRBV28	TRBJ1-4	TGTGCCAGCAGTTTGGGGGGTTCGCACAATGAAAAACTGTTTTTT	CASSLGGSHNEKLFF
-	-	TRBV5-6	TRBJ1-1	TGTGCCAGCAGCTTCGGGGGGGCCGGTACTGAAGCTTTCTTT	CASSFGGAGTEAFF
few	TRBD1	TRBV5-1	TRBJ2-2	TGCGCCAGCAGCTCCGGGACAGGGCGTTCTGACGGGGAGCTGTTTTTT	CASSSGTGRSDGELFF
-	TRBD1	TRBV7-9	TRBJ1-4	TGTGCCAGCAGCCCCGGGACAGGGGGTCGTGAAAAACTGTTTTTT	CASSPGTGGREKLFF